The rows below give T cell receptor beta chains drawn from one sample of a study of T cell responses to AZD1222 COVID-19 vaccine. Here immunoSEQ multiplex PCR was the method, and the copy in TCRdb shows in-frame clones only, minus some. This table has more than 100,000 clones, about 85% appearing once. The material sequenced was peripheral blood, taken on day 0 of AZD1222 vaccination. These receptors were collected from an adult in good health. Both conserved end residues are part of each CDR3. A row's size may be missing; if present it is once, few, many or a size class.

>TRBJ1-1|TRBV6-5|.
CASLPGGMNTEAFF
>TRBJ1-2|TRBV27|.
CASRSDRGYYGYTF
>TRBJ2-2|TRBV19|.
CASSSLVNTGELFF
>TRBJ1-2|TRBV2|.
CATSDRQGTSGYTF
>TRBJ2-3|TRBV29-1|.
CSVEITDTQYF
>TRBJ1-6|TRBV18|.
CASSPRTVNNSPLHF
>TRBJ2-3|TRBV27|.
CASGVTDTQYF
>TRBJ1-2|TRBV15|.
CATSRGDIYGYTF
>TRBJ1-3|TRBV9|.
CASSVGARGLTGNTIYF
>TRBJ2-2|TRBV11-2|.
CASSLEDRGRAGELFF
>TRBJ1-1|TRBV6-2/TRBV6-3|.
CASSQTGASTEAFF
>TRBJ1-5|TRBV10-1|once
CASSEEGNQPQHF
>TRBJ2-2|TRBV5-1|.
CASSREGTGPSPTVF
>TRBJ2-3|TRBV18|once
CASSPLKPHTDTQYF